This TCR beta chain originates from a study of T-cell reconstitution after alpha-beta-depleted transplantation in children. Study conclusions and caveats: A year had passed since transplant, and T-cell counts and diversity by then came mostly from newly produced T cells. Diversity of TCRbeta at day 60 was high in some patients, arising from surviving recipient T cells and thymic progenitors. Alpha-beta T cells present about two months after transplant were reported to originate from several hundred expanded graft clones.

The CDR3 length is 14 residues. Germline CDR1 and CDR2: SGHRS and YFSETQ. The trim removed 4 bases at V and 5 bases at J, leaving 6 bases unmatched. The TCRbeta library incorporated unique molecular identifiers. MiXCR, run by TCRdb on the PCR reads, gives a single entry per CDR3 protein. Found here are around 960,000 distinct CDR3 sequences, about 31% of them singletons; the top ten hold 28%. Turning to this clonotype: What it binds is unknown.

This sample comprised PBMCs, mostly from graft donor cells, obtained 360 days after TCRalphabeta/CD19-depleted stem cell transplant. The chain employs TRBV5-1 and TRBJ2-7; TRBD1 matches 10 bases. This TCR came from a boy in the first two years of life who had a stem cell transplant for SCID, so the T cells may come from the graft donor. CDR3 sequence (DNA): TGCGCCAGCAGCCGGGACAGGGGTTGGCACGAGCAGTACTTC. It yields the protein CASSRDRGWHEQYF. The full variable domain, its missing parts supplied by reference TRBV5-1 and TRBJ2-7, is KAGVTQTPRYLIKTRGQQVTLSCSPISGHRSVSWYQQTPGQGLQFLFEYFSETQRNKGNFPGRFSGRQFSNSRSEMNVSTLELGDSALYLCASSRDRGWHEQYFGPGTRLTVT.